The 32 T cell receptor beta chains presented below share a single source sample, sequenced in a study of identical twins. Via MiXCR, TCRdb re-called the 5' RACE reads, giving one row per CDR3 protein. The sample shows nearly 900,000 distinct CDR3 sequences, around an eighth of them seen only once. This same sample was also taken into another study, of yellow fever vaccine responses in identical twins.

Sequencing input: PBMCs. These receptor sequences come from a woman under 30 in good health.

This clonotype has ten or more counts. The chain employs TRBV20-1 and TRBJ1-4; D may be TRBD1 (5 bases). The CDR3 runs 13 residues. V lost 3 bases, J lost 5 bases, and 10 bases lay in between. Germline V gene sequence: CDR1 DFQATT, CDR2 SNEGSKA (reference sequence). The CDR3, as DNA: TGCAGTGCTAGGGGGGGAGAGAATGAAAAACTGTTTTTT. This sequence encodes CSARGGENEKLFF.

For this clonotype: Mismatch with germline at one junction end may stem from a read error. V and J are TRBV20-1 and TRBJ2-5; unclear D gene. This CDR3 contains 15 residues. The V gene's germline CDR1 is DFQATT and CDR2 SNEGSKA (reference sequence). The CDR3 region is CCARDSRAAQETQYF. In DNA, the CDR3 is TGCTGTGCTAGAGATTCCCGGGCCGCCCAAGAGACCCAGTACTTC.

The chain recombines TRBV20-1 with TRBJ2-5, with 8 nucleotides matching TRBD2. Per the germline V gene, CDR1 is DFQATT and CDR2 is SNEGSKA (reference sequence). This CDR3 is built from 14 residues. V lost 3 bases to trimming and J lost 1 base; unmatched junction nucleotides: 4. The CDR3 sequence: CSASWLAGQETQYF. CDR3 coding DNA: TGCAGTGCTAGCTGGCTAGCGGGCCAAGAGACCCAGTACTTC.

This clonotype was counted only a few times. This chain connects TRBV20-1 to TRBJ2-7, with 8 nucleotides matching TRBD1. Germline V gives CDR1 DFQATT, CDR2 SNEGSKA (reference sequence). The ends lost 3 bases at V and 2 bases at J; junction bases unmatched: 6. The CDR3 loop spans 14 amino acids. CDR3 DNA: TGCAGTGCTAGGCGGACAGGGCGTACCTACGAGCAGTACGTC. Its protein is CSARRTGRTYEQYV.

This clonotype has a handful of counts. The rearrangement links TRBV5-1 to TRBJ2-1, with 10 bases that match TRBD2. Germline trimming cut 0 bases from V and 3 bases from J; bases unmatched to any gene: 3. The germline V gene has CDR1 SGHRS and CDR2 YFSETQ. CDR3 size: 16 residues. The CDR3 sequence: CASSLAQREGYNEQFF. CDR3 DNA sequence: TGCGCCAGCAGCTTGGCCCAGCGGGAGGGCTACAATGAGCAGTTCTTC.

This chain joins TRBV4-1 and TRBJ2-7, with 10 bases fitting TRBD2. Trimming cost V 1 base and J 5 bases; bases outside gene matches: 5. Germline CDR1 reads MGHRA; CDR2 reads YSYEKL. This CDR3 contains 15 residues. The CDR3: CASSQGASGSHEQYF. DNA for the CDR3: TGCGCCAGCAGCCAAGGGGCTAGCGGGAGCCACGAGCAGTACTTC.

The table lists this clonotype with a few counts. The CDR3 DNA reads as TGTGCCAGCAGCTTAAGGTCCCTCATCCCCGTCGGCGGAGGTGAGCAGTTCTTC. Protein sequence: CASSLRSLIPVGGGEQFF. The chain recombines TRBV11-1 with TRBJ2-1; perhaps TRBD2 as D (5 bases). This CDR3 comprises 18 residues. The germline gives CDR1 SGHAT, CDR2 FQDESV (reference sequence). Between the trimmed V and J ends, which lost 2 bases and 9 bases, there was a span of 26 bases.

This chain joins TRBV19 and TRBJ1-5; a possible D gene is TRBD1 (6 bases). This CDR3 contains 16 residues. Germline V gene lookup returns CDR1 LNHDA and CDR2 SQIVND (reference sequence). Trimming shortened V by 5 bases and J by 6 bases, and 20 bases separated the two germline ends. CDR3 sequence (DNA): TGTGCCAGTAGTTACCTCACAGGGTTTGAGTTTCAGCCCCAGCATTTT. It encodes CASSYLTGFEFQPQHF.

This clonotype was counted ten times or more. The chain uses TRBV12-3 or TRBV12-4 and TRBJ2-1; D perhaps matches TRBD1 (5 bases). The length of the CDR3 is 11 residues. The V end was cut by 6 bases, the J end by 13 bases, with 13 bases between. The CDR3 sequence: CASSQGSGQFF. The CDR3 nucleotides are TGTGCCAGCAGCCAGGGCTCAGGCCAGTTCTTC.

The J gene is TRBJ1-2, the V gene TRBV6-5; D is unclear. Trimming pared 2 bases from V and 0 bases from J, leaving 10 bases between. This CDR3 spans 15 amino acids. The V gene's germline CDR1 is MNHEY and CDR2 SVGAGI. DNA for the CDR3: TGTGCCAGCAGTTACGGGCAGAATACTAACTATGGCTACACCTTC. This translates into CASSYGQNTNYGYTF.

The CDR3 is CASKLSGEQPQHF. As DNA, the CDR3 is TGTGCCAGCAAGTTGTCCGGTGAACAGCCCCAGCATTTT. The rearrangement links TRBV2 to TRBJ1-5; D is unresolved. The CDR3 is 13 residues long. Trimming shortened V by 7 bases and J by 7 bases, and 14 bases separated the two germline ends. Per the germline V gene, CDR1 is SNHLY and CDR2 is FYNNEI.

The CDR3 DNA follows: TGTGCCAGCAGCTTAGTCGAGTGGGCAAGTGAGCAGTTCTTC. It is translated as CASSLVEWASEQFF. The chain employs TRBV7-2 and TRBJ2-1; no reliable D call. CDR3 length: 14 amino acids. V was trimmed by 1 base and J by 9 bases, leaving 13 bases between them. CDR1 SGHTA and CDR2 FQGNSA come from the germline V gene.

In this sample, this clonotype turned up a few times. V gene TRBV24-1 combines with J gene TRBJ2-3; D may be TRBD2 (6 bases). The CDR3 contains 15 residues. Germline V gene sequence: CDR1 KGHDR, CDR2 SFDVKD. V lost 0 bases, J lost 7 bases, and 13 bases lay in between. The CDR3: CATSDLNGGRNTQYF. CDR3 DNA sequence: TGTGCCACCAGTGATTTGAACGGGGGTCGAAATACGCAGTATTTT.

This chain uses TRBV5-1 with TRBJ2-2, with 7 bases matching TRBD1. CDR1 and CDR2 (germline): SGHRS, YFSETQ. J lost 2 bases, V lost 3 bases, and 7 bases had no gene match. The CDR3 has 16 residues. CDR3 coding DNA: TGCGCCAGCAGCTGGGATGGGACAGCTAACACCGGGGAGCTGTTTTTT. Translation: CASSWDGTANTGELFF.

This clonotype has more than one count but fewer than ten. The V gene is TRBV12-3 or TRBV12-4, the J gene TRBJ1-6, with D possibly TRBD1 on 6 matching bases. The CDR3 covers 13 residues. V was clipped by 3 bases and J by 10 bases, with 10 bases between them. This CDR3 is CASSFQRGSPLHF. The CDR3 DNA follows: TGTGCCAGCAGTTTTCAGAGGGGGTCACCCCTCCACTTT.

The rearrangement joins TRBV9 to TRBJ2-3; no clear D gene. The V end lost 0 bases, the J end lost 5 bases, and 10 bases lay between the germline ends. The CDR3 totals 14 residues. The germline V gene has CDR1 SGDLS and CDR2 YYNGEE. This CDR3 is CASSVVTTEDTQYF. As DNA, the CDR3 is TGTGCCAGCAGCGTAGTGACGACCGAAGATACGCAGTATTTT.

This clonotype was seen ten or more times. The rearrangement joins TRBV12-3 or TRBV12-4 to TRBJ1-3; D gene unclear. V was pared by 4 bases and J by 6 bases, with 10 bases between. The CDR3 totals 13 residues. CDR3 coding DNA: TGTGCCAGCAGTTCCGCTGTTGAAAACACCATATATTTT. The encoded protein is CASSSAVENTIYF.

Only a few counts were recorded for this clonotype. V usage is TRBV19 and J usage is TRBJ1-2; no clear D gene. This CDR3 contains 15 residues. V shed 3 bases and J shed 4 bases, with 15 bases lying between them. CDR1 is LNHDA, CDR2 SQIVND, per germline (reference sequence). CDR3 DNA: TGTGCCAGTAGTATTCCCGGCAGACCCGGCTATGGCTACACCTTC. It yields the protein CASSIPGRPGYGYTF.

This clonotype showed up many times. The chain combines TRBV4-1 with TRBJ2-3; no reliable D call. The V gene's germline CDR1 is MGHRA and CDR2 YSYEKL. The CDR3 is made up of 15 amino acids. V was pared by 0 bases and J by 0 bases, with 7 bases between. CDR3 region: CASSQEEASTDTQYF. The DNA for the CDR3 is TGCGCCAGCAGCCAAGAGGAAGCTAGCACAGATACGCAGTATTTT.

This clonotype has a count of ten or more. V gene TRBV11-2 combines with J gene TRBJ1-4; no definite D call. The CDR3 has 13 amino acids. Trimming shortened V by 2 bases and J by 8 bases, and 9 bases separated the two germline ends. Looked up from germline, CDR1 is SGHAT and CDR2 is FQNNGV. CDR3 sequence reads: CASSLRIYEKLFF. CDR3 sequence (DNA): TGTGCCAGCAGCTTACGGATTTACGAAAAACTGTTTTTT.

The chain carries TRBV25-1 and TRBJ2-2; perhaps TRBD1 as D (5 bases). V lost 3 bases and J lost 1, with 9 bases in between. Germline CDR1 MGHDK, CDR2 SYGVNS. The CDR3 is 15 amino acids. In nucleotides, the CDR3 is TGTGCCAGCAGTGATCAGGGAATGAACACCGGGGAGCTGTTTTTT. The encoded protein is CASSDQGMNTGELFF.

V and J are TRBV7-9 and TRBJ2-3; D is possibly TRBD2 (5 bases). With 0 bases removed from V and 2 bases from J, the gap between germline ends came to 9 bases. Per the germline V gene, CDR1 is SEHNR and CDR2 is FQNEAQ (reference sequence). The CDR3 runs to 15 residues. CDR3 amino acids: CASSLAGIVTDTQYF. Here the CDR3 DNA reads TGTGCCAGCAGCTTAGCCGGGATAGTCACAGATACGCAGTATTTT.

This clonotype showed up just a few times. This sequence joins TRBV10-2 and TRBJ1-1; D not certain. With 0 bases removed from V and 4 bases from J, the gap between germline ends came to 12 bases. Germline CDR1 is WSHSY and CDR2 is SAAADI. This CDR3 is 15 amino acids long. CDR3: CASSESRGLGTEAFF. Here the CDR3 DNA reads TGCGCCAGCAGTGAGTCTCGGGGTTTAGGCACTGAAGCTTTCTTT.

The sample holds many counts of this clonotype. V gene TRBV20-1 combines with J gene TRBJ1-6; D gene uncertain. The CDR3 totals 14 residues. Germline V gives CDR1 DFQATT, CDR2 SNEGSKA (reference sequence). Trimming shortened V by 0 bases and J by 7 bases, and 10 bases separated the two germline ends. The CDR3 spells CSARDLGSNSPLHF. The CDR3 DNA follows: TGCAGTGCTAGAGATTTAGGGTCGAATTCACCCCTCCACTTT.

The gene calls are TRBV20-1 and TRBJ2-2; 12 bases are shared with TRBD1. Germline V gene sequence: CDR1 DFQATT, CDR2 SNEGSKA (reference sequence). V gave up 6 bases and J gave up 5 bases; unmatched junction bases: 4. This CDR3 has 14 residues. The CDR3 DNA sequence: TGCAGTGCGCTGGGACAGGGGGCGACCGGGGAGCTGTTTTTT. This encodes CSALGQGATGELFF.

The chain joins TRBV12-3 or TRBV12-4 to TRBJ2-7, with 12 bases that match TRBD2. The trim removed 5 bases at V and 4 bases at J, leaving 9 bases unmatched. This CDR3 is built from 16 residues. The CDR3 sequence is CASSPPGLAGHYEQYF. DNA of the CDR3: TGTGCCAGCAGTCCTCCGGGACTAGCGGGCCATTACGAGCAGTACTTC.

The chain couples TRBV5-1 to TRBJ1-4, with D unclear. Trimming took off 4 bases at V and 5 bases at J, with 15 bases between the two ends. The CDR3 contains 15 residues. CDR1 is SGHRS and CDR2 is YFSETQ in the germline V gene. The CDR3 DNA is TGCGCCAGCAGCCCGTCAGGCAGGTACAATGAAAAACTGTTTTTT. It is translated as CASSPSGRYNEKLFF.

This clonotype came up a few times. The rearrangement joins TRBV6-4 to TRBJ2-7; D perhaps matches TRBD1 (6 bases). Germline CDR1 and CDR2: MRHNA and SNTAGT. Trimming took off 3 bases at V and 1 base at J, with 13 bases between the two ends. The CDR3 totals 15 residues. CDR3 coding DNA: TGTGCCAGCAGTGAAGATCAGGGGCCTTCCTACGAGCAGTACTTC. The encoded protein is CASSEDQGPSYEQYF.

This clonotype was observed a handful of times. This chain uses TRBV28 with TRBJ1-1; D gene ambiguous. V lost 3 bases and J 10 bases, leaving 6 bases between the germline ends. The germline gives CDR1 MDHEN, CDR2 SYDVKM. CDR3 length: 10 amino acids. CDR3 residues: CASSLGTAFF. The CDR3 DNA follows: TGTGCCAGCAGTTTGGGTACAGCTTTCTTT.

This clonotype was detected a few times. CDR3 amino acids: CSATQGNTEAFF. As DNA, the CDR3 is TGCAGTGCAACGCAGGGAAACACTGAAGCTTTCTTT. The chain couples TRBV20-1 to TRBJ1-1, with D tentatively TRBD1 (5 bases). Germline V gene sequence: CDR1 DFQATT, CDR2 SNEGSKA (reference sequence). The CDR3 contains 12 residues. V lost 6 bases, J lost 2 bases, and 10 bases lay in between.

This clonotype occurred a few times. This chain joins TRBV6-2 or TRBV6-3 and TRBJ2-1, with 8 bases matching TRBD1. Germline CDR1 MNHEY, CDR2 SVGEGT. V lost 0 bases, J lost 9 bases, and 4 bases stayed unmatched. The CDR3 consists of 14 residues. This CDR3 is CASSYSRTGSEQFF. The CDR3 nucleotides read TGTGCCAGCAGTTACTCGCGGACAGGGAGTGAGCAGTTCTTC.

This clonotype came up a few times. DNA of the CDR3: TGTGCCAGCAGCTCCCTCAGTGTTTTGAACACTGAAGCTTTCTTT. Residues: CASSSLSVLNTEAFF. This chain uses TRBV7-9 with TRBJ1-1; D gene unclear. Germline V gene lookup returns CDR1 SEHNR and CDR2 FQNEAQ (reference sequence). The V and J ends lost 4 bases and 0 bases respectively, with 12 bases between them. There are 15 residues in the CDR3.